The T cell receptor beta chain under discussion was sequenced for a study of blood T cell repertoires in COVID-19. The repertoire was sequenced with immunoSEQ multiplex PCR; TCRdb's copy has only in-frame clones and lacks some. This table holds 250,000 or so clones, around 90% found once. Living in under 30 US areas, the participants were between roughly 18 and 89 years of age. Grouping used clinical history reported by participants in a survey and questionnaire. Per germline, CDR1 SEHNR and CDR2 FQNEAQ (reference sequence). With 1 base clipped from V and 7 bases from J, the junction kept 11 bases outside the gene matches. The CDR3 covers 18 residues.

This chain connects TRBV7-9 to TRBJ1-6; the match to TRBD1 covers 9 bases. The sequencing sample was made of PBMCs or T cells enriched from blood (not recorded which). This clonotype was sampled from a woman between 25 and 40 years old with acute COVID-19. CDR3 amino acids: CASSLVSSQGAQNSPLHF. For the CDR3, the DNA is TGTGCCAGCAGCTTAGTGTCGTCACAGGGGGCTCAGAATTCACCCCTCCACTTT.